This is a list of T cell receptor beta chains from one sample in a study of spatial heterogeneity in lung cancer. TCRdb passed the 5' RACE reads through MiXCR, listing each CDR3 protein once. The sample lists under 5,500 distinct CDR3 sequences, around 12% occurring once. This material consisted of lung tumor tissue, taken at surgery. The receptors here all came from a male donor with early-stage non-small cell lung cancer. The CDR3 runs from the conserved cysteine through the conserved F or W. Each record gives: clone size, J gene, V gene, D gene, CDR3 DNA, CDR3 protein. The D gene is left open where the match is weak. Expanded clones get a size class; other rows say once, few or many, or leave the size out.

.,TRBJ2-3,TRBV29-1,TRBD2,TGCAGCGTTGAAGACGGGGGACTAGCGGGAAGAGGCACAGATACGCAGTATTTT,CSVEDGGLAGRGTDTQYF
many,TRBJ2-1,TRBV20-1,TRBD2,TGCAGTGCACGGACTAGCGGCTACAATGAGCAGTTCTTC,CSARTSGYNEQFF
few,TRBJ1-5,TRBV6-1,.,TGTGCCAGCAGTCGGGGGTATGGCAATCAGCCCCAGCATTTT,CASSRGYGNQPQHF
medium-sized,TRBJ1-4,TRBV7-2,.,TGTGCCAGCAGCCGTCAAGCAACTAATGAAAAACTGTTTTTT,CASSRQATNEKLFF
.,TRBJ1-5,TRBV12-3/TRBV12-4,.,TGTGCCAGCAGCGACAGTGGGGATCAGCCCCAGCATTTT,CASSDSGDQPQHF
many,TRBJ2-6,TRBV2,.,TGTGCCAGTTCCCCCCGACGGAGATCTGGGGCCAACGTCCTGACTTTC,CASSPRRRSGANVLTF
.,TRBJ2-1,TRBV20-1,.,TGCAGTGTCAGGGTGGTGACGGGGTTGAATGAGCAGTTCTTC,CSVRVVTGLNEQFF
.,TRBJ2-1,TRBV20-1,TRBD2,TGCAGTGCTAGACTCCCTAGCGGGAATGAGCAGTTCTTC,CSARLPSGNEQFF
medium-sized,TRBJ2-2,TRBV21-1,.,TGTGCCAGCAGCCCGGGACAAGAGAACACCGGGGAGCTGTTTTTT,CASSPGQENTGELFF
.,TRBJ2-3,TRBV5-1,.,TGCGCCAGCAGCTTGAGGCAGGGCGGGGATACGCAGTATTTT,CASSLRQGGDTQYF
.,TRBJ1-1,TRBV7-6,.,TGTGCCAGCAGCCTCAGCAAGAACACTGAAGCTTTCTTT,CASSLSKNTEAFF
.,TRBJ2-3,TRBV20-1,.,TGCAGTGCCCAGACCACCCCGGATACGCAGTATTTT,CSAQTTPDTQYF
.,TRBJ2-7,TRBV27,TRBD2,TGTGCCAGCAGTTTCGAGGCGGTTCTGGCTAGCGGGGGTACCCCCGGTGGTGGCGAGCAGTACTTC,CASSFEAVLASGGTPGGGEQYF
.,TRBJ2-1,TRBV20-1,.,TGCAGTGCCCGGGACCAGGCCCTATACAATGAGCAGTTCTTC,CSARDQALYNEQFF
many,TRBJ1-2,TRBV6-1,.,TGTGCCAGCAGACCTCAGGGCGTGGGAGGCTATGGCTACACCTTC,CASRPQGVGGYGYTF
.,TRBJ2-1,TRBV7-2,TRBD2,TGTGCCAGCAGCCCCGGACCGGGACTAGCGGACTACAATGAGCAGTTCTTC,CASSPGPGLADYNEQFF
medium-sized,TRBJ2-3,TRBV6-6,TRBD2,TGTGCCAGCAGTTACCCCCAGCGGGGGACTAACACAGATACGCAGTATTTT,CASSYPQRGTNTDTQYF
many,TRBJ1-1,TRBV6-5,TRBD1,TGTGCCAGCAGTTACCTAGACAGGGGAGCTGAAGCTTTCTTT,CASSYLDRGAEAFF
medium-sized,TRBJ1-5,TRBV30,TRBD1,TGTGCCTGGAGGAAACAGGGGGCTAGCAATCAGCCCCAGCATTTT,CAWRKQGASNQPQHF